Described below is a single T cell receptor (beta chain) sequence and its context. Its antigen remains unknown. This record comes from a study of PD-1 blockade in mismatch repair-deficient tumors. General study points: All three positive peptides came from frameshift mutations, yielding about 150 blood TCRs.

Time point reported: identical approximately nine-day culture without peptide (control). Clones were read by immunoSEQ multiplex PCR, and TCRdb kept only the in-frame ones, dropping some. The repertoire holds more than 13,000 clones, with 86% as singletons. The CDR3 length is 13 residues. Germline loops: CDR1 SGDLS, CDR2 YYNGEE. V was shortened by 4 bases and J by 6 bases, with 11 bases between the two germline ends. Material: cells cultured in vitro, obtained from a patient treated with pembrolizumab. This chain links TRBV9 with TRBJ2-1; D unresolved. The sequence was collected from an adult with mismatch repair-deficient cancer. The CDR3 DNA sequence: TGTGCCAGCAGCCCACAGCTCGGCAATGAGCAGTTCTTC. It encodes CASSPQLGNEQFF. The full variable domain, with the rest looked up from reference TRBV9 and TRBJ2-1, is DSGVTQTPKHLITATGQRVTLRCSPRSGDLSVYWYQQSLDQGLQFLIQYYNGEERAKGNILERFSAQQFPDLHSELNLSSLELGDSALYFCASSPQLGNEQFFGPGTRLTVL.